What follows describes a single TCR beta chain. Its antigen is still unknown. Additional DNA sequences in this sample encode the identical CDR3. This entry belongs to a study of T cell responses to AZD1222 COVID-19 vaccine. Regarding the study as a whole: The donor cohort was predominantly white British with a female majority, and clonal diversity may have been underestimated. The study found vaccine-associated CD4 TCRs spanning spike, dominant at 160-218 and 743-854.

TCRdb's copy holds only in-frame clones and misses some; the assay was immunoSEQ multiplex PCR. The data hold roughly 130,000 clones, with 80% to 90% observed a single time. This specimen consisted of peripheral blood, obtained on day 0 of MenACWY control vaccination. This receptor was identified in an adult in good health.

In nucleotides, the CDR3 is TGTGCCAGCAGTCTGGGGGGCTCCTACAATGAGCAGTTCTTC. Amino acid sequence: CASSLGGSYNEQFF. The chain carries TRBV6-4 and TRBJ2-1; a weak D match, TRBD2 (6 bases). V lost 5 bases and J lost 0, with 8 bases in between. CDR1 MRHNA and CDR2 SNTAGT come from the germline V gene. The CDR3 is 14 residues long.